The 11 T cell receptor beta chains below all came from one sample that was sequenced in a study of beta chain features in type 1 diabetes. Broader study findings: TCRB CDR3s were moderately but significantly shorter in Type 1 diabetes patients in all four CD4+ subsets.

For these receptors, no antigen is known. What was sequenced were expressed TCRB transcripts, since all of the isolated RNA had been reverse transcribed. Here immunoSEQ multiplex PCR was the method, and the copy in TCRdb shows in-frame clones only, minus some. The sample has some 660,000 clones; 11% to 15% are singletons. Sequences were obtained from naive CD4+ T cells from blood. The receptors were sampled from a man younger than 35 with type 1 diabetes.

This clone was seen a few times. This CDR3 is CSPRVAGSRTQYF. CDR3 sequence (DNA): TGCAGCCCGAGGGTGGCTGGGTCGAGGACCCAGTACTTC. The J gene is TRBJ2-5, the V gene TRBV29-1, with D possibly being TRBD2 (5 bases). Deletions cut 8 bases from V and 7 bases from J, with 20 bases between. The V gene's germline CDR1 is SQVTM and CDR2 ANQGSEA. This CDR3 has 13 amino acids. The full variable domain, its missing parts supplied by reference TRBV29-1 and TRBJ2-5, is SAVISQKPSRDICQRGTSLTIQCQVDSQVTMMFWYRQQPGQSLTLIATANQGSEATYESGFVIDKFPISRPNLTFSTLTVSNMSPEDSSIYLCSPRVAGSRTQYFGPGTRLLVL.

The table lists this clone with a few counts. V is TRBV30 and J is TRBJ2-3, with a weak D call TRBD2 (6 bases). The germline gives CDR1 GTSNPN, CDR2 SVGIG (reference sequence). The V gene lost 5 bases and the J gene lost 3 bases, with 18 bases spanning the gap. The CDR3 length is 15 residues. Written as DNA, the CDR3 is TGTGCCTGGGTACGTTTGGGCCGGGGGACAGATACGCAGTATTTT. Translation gives CAWVRLGRGTDTQYF.

The chain joins TRBV4-3 to TRBJ2-3; 7 positions match TRBD1. The CDR3 is made up of 14 amino acids. Trimming removed 1 base from V and 8 bases from J; junction bases left unmatched: 6. Germline CDR1 and CDR2: LGHNA and YSLEER. CDR3 DNA sequence: TGCGCCAGCAGCCAAGGACAGGGTTTCGGTACGCAGTATTTT. Encoded protein: CASSQGQGFGTQYF.

The genes are TRBV7-9 and TRBJ2-7; 8 bases are shared with TRBD1. CDR1 SEHNR and CDR2 FQNEAQ come from the germline V gene (reference sequence). The CDR3 loop spans 14 amino acids. Trimming removed 7 bases from V and 3 bases from J; junction bases left unmatched: 8. The CDR3 sequence: CASIPTGDFYEQYF. In DNA form, the CDR3 reads TGTGCCAGCATCCCGACAGGGGACTTCTACGAGCAGTACTTC.

Comments on this clone: The sample has other DNA sequences that encode this CDR3 too. The chain links TRBV6-5 to TRBJ1-2, with TRBD1 matching 8 bases. Losses at the gene ends were 0 bases for V and 4 bases for J; bases not matched to a gene: 1. The CDR3 is 14 amino acids. CDR1 is MNHEY and CDR2 is SVGAGI in the germline V gene. DNA of the CDR3: TGTGCCAGCAGTTACTCTGACAGGGGCTATGGCTACACCTTC. Translation: CASSYSDRGYGYTF.

The chain employs TRBV30 and TRBJ2-5; D is perhaps TRBD1 (6 bases). V lost 4 bases to trimming and J lost 5 bases, with 17 bases between them. From germline, CDR1 is GTSNPN and CDR2 SVGIG (reference sequence). The CDR3 spans 14 residues. The CDR3 here is CAWIQRGRKETQYF. CDR3 bases: TGTGCCTGGATTCAAAGGGGGAGAAAGGAGACCCAGTACTTC.

DNA for the CDR3: TGTGCCAGCTCACCTACCCGCCAGGGGATCGGCTACACCTTC. Protein: CASSPTRQGIGYTF. V gene TRBV18 combines with J gene TRBJ1-2; D possibly corresponds to TRBD1 (6 bases). Germline CDR1 is KGHSH and CDR2 is LQKENI. The V end lost 3 bases, the J end lost 8 bases, and 16 bases lay between the germline ends. CDR3 length: 14 amino acids.

This clone was seen only a few times. The V and J genes are TRBV29-1 and TRBJ1-1; D is perhaps TRBD1 (5 bases). Germline V gene lookup returns CDR1 SQVTM and CDR2 ANQGSEA. V was trimmed by 4 bases and J by 1 base, leaving 10 bases between them. This CDR3 contains 13 residues. The CDR3 loop reads CSVARAGNTEAFF. The CDR3 DNA follows: TGCAGCGTTGCCAGGGCAGGGAACACTGAAGCTTTCTTT.

The chain has TRBV27 and TRBJ2-5, with unresolved D. The J call may be faulty, since TRBJ2-7 better matches the DNA end. The CDR3 sequence is 9 residues long. Germline values: CDR1 MNHEY, CDR2 SMNVEV (reference sequence). As DNA, the CDR3 is TGTGCCAGCAAGGGCGAGCAGTACTTC. This encodes CASKGEQYF.

This clone was observed a few times. J is TRBJ2-7 and V is TRBV5-1; the D gene could be TRBD1 or TRBD2 (5 bases each). V lost 0 bases, J lost 3 bases, and 19 bases lay in between. In germline, CDR1 is SGHRS, CDR2 YFSETQ. CDR3 length: 17 residues. CDR3 amino acids: CASSLEGTRFSRYEQYF. In nucleotides, the CDR3 is TGCGCCAGCAGCTTGGAAGGGACGAGGTTCAGTCGCTACGAGCAGTACTTC.

This clone turned up a few times. V gene TRBV27 combines with J gene TRBJ1-5; D is uncertain. The ends were cut back, 0 bases at V and 6 bases at J, with 18 bases in the middle. The germline CDR1 and CDR2 sequences are MNHEY and SMNVEV (reference sequence). This CDR3 has 17 amino acids. The CDR3 loop is CASSLSYPSRDGQPQHF. In DNA, the CDR3 is TGTGCCAGCAGTTTATCCTACCCTTCGCGCGATGGTCAGCCCCAGCATTTT.